One sample yielded the 20 T cell receptor beta chains listed below, sequenced in a study of cytomegalovirus exposure and HLA in healthy donors. 13 Jbeta primers and 60 Vbeta primers were used for the PCR. Produced via immunoSEQ multiplex PCR; TCRdb's table is partial and in-frame only. The table lists over 100,000 clones. Sample: PBMCs. The source is a man between 18 and 29 years old in good health and CMV-seronegative.

This chain links TRBV28 with TRBJ2-1, with TRBD2 matching over 7 bases. After removal of 5 bases from V and 8 bases from J, the junction contained 9 bases not matched to a gene. Germline V lookup: CDR1 MDHEN, CDR2 SYDVKM. This CDR3 comprises 14 residues. The CDR3 bases are TGTGCCAGCAGTGCGGGACTATTCGTCGATGAGCAGTTCTTC. The encoded protein is CASSAGLFVDEQFF.

The chain is built from TRBV29-1 and TRBJ1-1; TRBD1 matches at 7 bases. The CDR3 is 11 residues long. V lost 5 bases, J lost 4 bases, and 1 base stayed unmatched. CDR1 SQVTM and CDR2 ANQGSEA come from the germline V gene. The CDR3 sequence is CSVQGGTEAFF. As DNA, the CDR3 is TGCAGCGTTCAGGGGGGCACTGAAGCTTTCTTT.

The chain combines TRBV15 with TRBJ2-3; TRBD2 might be the D (5 bases). Between the trimmed V and J ends, which lost 10 bases and 1 base, there was a span of 12 bases. There are 13 residues in the CDR3. The germline gives CDR1 LNHNV, CDR2 YYDKDF (reference sequence). Here the CDR3 reads CASSPGGTDTQYF. In nucleotides, the CDR3 is TGTGCCAGTTCCCCCGGGGGCACAGATACGCAGTATTTT.

Remarks on this clone: Relative to the germline gene, one junction end is altered; a read error may explain this. The J gene is TRBJ2-5, the V gene TRBV5-4, with 8 bases lining up with TRBD2. Germline V gene sequence: CDR1 SGHNT, CDR2 YYREEE (reference sequence). This CDR3 is built from 15 residues. CDR3 sequence reads: CASSLPGLDRDSKNF. CDR3 DNA: TGTGCCAGCAGCTTACCGGGACTAGATAGGGATTCAAAAAACTTC.

The gene calls are TRBV4-2 and TRBJ1-4; D not certain. The CDR3 totals 15 residues. The V gene's germline CDR1 is LGHNA and CDR2 YNFKEQ. V shed 3 bases and J shed 4 bases, with 12 bases lying between them. The CDR3 DNA reads as TGTGCCAGCAGCCAGGCCGGCGGGGTTAATGAAAAACTGTTTTTT. This encodes CASSQAGGVNEKLFF.

The chain is built from TRBV5-4 and TRBJ2-2, with 9 bases fitting TRBD1. Germline-derived CDR1 and CDR2 are SGHNT and YYREEE (reference sequence). The CDR3 consists of 14 residues. V was clipped by 5 bases and J by 7 bases; unmatched bases: 6. Here the CDR3 reads CASRAGTGIGELFF. DNA for the CDR3: TGTGCCAGCAGAGCCGGGACAGGGATCGGGGAGCTGTTTTTT.

The rearrangement joins TRBV28 to TRBJ1-5; D possibly corresponds to TRBD1 (5 bases). CDR1 and CDR2 (germline): MDHEN, SYDVKM. The CDR3 contains 15 residues. V was shortened by 2 bases and J by 0 bases, with 8 bases between the two germline ends. In DNA form, the CDR3 reads TGTGCCAGCAGTTTAGGAGGGGATAGCAATCAGCCCCAGCATTTT. Its translation is CASSLGGDSNQPQHF.

The chain joins TRBV28 to TRBJ2-5; tentative D call: TRBD2 (6 bases). This CDR3 comprises 14 residues. The V gene's germline CDR1 is MDHEN and CDR2 SYDVKM. V was pared by 7 bases and J by 6 bases, with 18 bases between. The CDR3 coding sequence is TGTGCCAGCACCTCCCCGGGGGAGGCAAAGACCCAGTACTTC. It encodes CASTSPGEAKTQYF.

The chain is built from TRBV5-1 and TRBJ2-7; TRBD2 matches at 7 bases. The CDR3 has 15 amino acids. The germline V gene has CDR1 SGHRS and CDR2 YFSETQ. V gave up 0 bases and J gave up 3 bases; unmatched junction bases: 6. As DNA, the CDR3 is TGCGCCAGCAGCTTGGGGAGGGAGGGGCACTACGAGCAGTACTTC. It codes for CASSLGREGHYEQYF.

This chain links TRBV28 with TRBJ2-1; 8 nucleotides line up with TRBD1. CDR3 length equals 17 residues. Losses at the gene ends were 9 bases for V and 4 bases for J; bases not matched to a gene: 17. Germline-derived CDR1 and CDR2 are MDHEN and SYDVKM. CDR3 sequence (DNA): TGTGCCAGTCAGGGCCGCACCGGGACAGGATCTTACAATGAGCAGTTCTTC. It is translated as CASQGRTGTGSYNEQFF.

This CDR3 reads CASSRPLTGGPGELFF. CDR3 nucleotide sequence: TGTGCCAGTAGTAGACCCCTGACAGGGGGTCCCGGGGAGCTGTTTTTT. This sequence joins TRBV19 and TRBJ2-2, with TRBD1 identical over 9 bases. CDR3 length: 16 residues. Germline lookup yields CDR1 LNHDA and CDR2 SQIVND (reference sequence). The junction had 9 bases not matched to a gene; V was cut back by 4 bases and J by 6 bases.

The V call is TRBV6-1, the J call TRBJ1-5; D remains ambiguous. V lost 2 bases and J lost 4, with 12 bases in between. CDR1 MNHNS and CDR2 SASEGT come from the germline V gene. The CDR3 consists of 15 residues. CDR3 protein: CASSETRDRNQPQHF. In nucleotides, the CDR3 is TGTGCCAGCAGTGAAACCCGGGATAGGAATCAGCCCCAGCATTTT.

The chain joins TRBV9 to TRBJ2-3; TRBD2 aligns across 12 bases. From germline, CDR1 is SGDLS and CDR2 YYNGEE. The V segment lost 0 bases and the J segment 1 base; nucleotides outside the gene matches: 15. The CDR3 has 21 residues. The chain's CDR3 is CASSVEPLRLAGGPGTDTQYF. The CDR3 nucleotides are TGTGCCAGCAGCGTAGAGCCCCTTAGGCTAGCGGGAGGGCCCGGCACAGATACGCAGTATTTT.

V is TRBV29-1 and J is TRBJ2-7, with 8 bases aligning to TRBD1. The CDR3 covers 12 residues. J lost 5 bases, V lost 4 bases, and 4 bases had no gene match. Looked up from germline, CDR1 is SQVTM and CDR2 is ANQGSEA. In nucleotides, the CDR3 is TGCAGCGTTGTCGAGACAGGGGACGAGCAGTACTTC. It translates to CSVVETGDEQYF.

This chain connects TRBV27 to TRBJ2-7; TRBD1 is a possible D gene (5 bases). This CDR3 comprises 14 residues. Looked up from germline, CDR1 is MNHEY and CDR2 is SMNVEV (reference sequence). Trimming removed 0 bases at V and 2 bases at J, with 8 bases between. The CDR3 loop reads CASSLSRQTYEQYF. For the CDR3, the DNA is TGTGCCAGCAGTTTATCGAGACAGACCTACGAGCAGTACTTC.

The V gene is TRBV6-5, the J gene TRBJ1-2; no reliable D call. From germline, CDR1 is MNHEY and CDR2 SVGAGI. Trimming shortened V by 0 bases and J by 6 bases, and 14 bases separated the two germline ends. This CDR3 comprises 15 residues. CDR3: CASSYSSPGENGYTF. Here the CDR3 DNA reads TGTGCCAGCAGTTACTCGTCCCCGGGTGAGAATGGCTACACCTTC.

This chain joins TRBV7-2 and TRBJ2-7; D ambiguous. Germline V gives CDR1 SGHTA, CDR2 FQGNSA. The CDR3 consists of 17 residues. Trimming removed 0 bases at V and 2 bases at J, with 17 bases between. The CDR3 region is CASSLARGSHVTYEQYF. CDR3 in DNA: TGTGCCAGCAGCTTAGCGCGAGGAAGCCACGTTACCTACGAGCAGTACTTC.

The chain links TRBV9 to TRBJ2-3, with 10 positions matching TRBD2. Germline values: CDR1 SGDLS, CDR2 YYNGEE. The junction had 4 bases not matched to a gene; V was cut back by 3 bases and J by 3 bases. The CDR3 spans 15 residues. The CDR3 is CASSEAGGPTDTQYF. The CDR3, as DNA: TGTGCCAGCAGCGAAGCGGGGGGGCCGACAGATACGCAGTATTTT.

V is TRBV6-4 and J is TRBJ2-1, with TRBD2 identical over 7 bases. V lost 4 bases and J lost 5; bases outside the gene matches: 2. Per germline, CDR1 MRHNA and CDR2 SNTAGT. The CDR3 spans 13 residues. CDR3 bases: TGTGCCAGCAGTGCCCGGGAGGACAATGAGCAGTTCTTC. Translation: CASSAREDNEQFF.

The chain uses TRBV28 and TRBJ1-1; D call uncertain. The ends were cut back, 3 bases at V and 8 bases at J, with 13 bases in the middle. The CDR3 sequence is 13 residues long. Germline assignment: CDR1 MDHEN and CDR2 SYDVKM. CDR3 nucleotides: TGTGCCAGCAGTTTGGCGAAAGAGACAGAAGCTTTCTTT. Its translation: CASSLAKETEAFF.